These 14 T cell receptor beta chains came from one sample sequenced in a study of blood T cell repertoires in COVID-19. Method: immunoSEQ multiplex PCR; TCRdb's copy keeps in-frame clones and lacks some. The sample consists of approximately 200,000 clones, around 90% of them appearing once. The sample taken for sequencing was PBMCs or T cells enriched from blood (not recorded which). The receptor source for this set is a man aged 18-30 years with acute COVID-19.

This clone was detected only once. CDR3: CSVVNRDRGYEQYF. The CDR3 coding sequence is TGCAGCGTTGTCAACCGGGACAGGGGCTACGAGCAGTACTTC. The chain is built from TRBV29-1 and TRBJ2-7; 10 bases are shared with TRBD1. The CDR3 extends over 14 amino acids. Germline V gene sequence: CDR1 SQVTM, CDR2 ANQGSEA. V lost 4 bases, J lost 3 bases, and 6 bases stayed unmatched.

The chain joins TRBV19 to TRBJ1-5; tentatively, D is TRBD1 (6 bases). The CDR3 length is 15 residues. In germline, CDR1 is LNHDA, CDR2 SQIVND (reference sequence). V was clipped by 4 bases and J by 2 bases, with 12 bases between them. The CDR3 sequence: CASSTTGKGNQPQHF. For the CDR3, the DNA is TGTGCCAGTAGTACTACAGGGAAGGGCAATCAGCCCCAGCATTTT.

CDR3 nucleotide sequence: TGTGCCAGCCAGACTAGCGGAGACTACAATGAGCAGTTCTTC. This encodes CASQTSGDYNEQFF. The V and J genes are TRBV28 and TRBJ2-1; 9 nucleotides line up with TRBD2. The J segment lost 3 bases and the V segment lost 8 bases, leaving 5 bases of the junction unmatched. This CDR3 is built from 14 residues. Germline CDR1 reads MDHEN; CDR2 reads SYDVKM.

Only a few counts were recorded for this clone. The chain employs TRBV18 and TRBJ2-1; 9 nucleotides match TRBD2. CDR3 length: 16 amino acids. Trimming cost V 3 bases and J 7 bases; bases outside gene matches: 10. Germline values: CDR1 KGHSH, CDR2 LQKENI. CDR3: CASSPKTSGPANEQFF. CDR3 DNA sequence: TGTGCCAGCTCACCGAAGACTAGCGGCCCCGCGAATGAGCAGTTCTTC.

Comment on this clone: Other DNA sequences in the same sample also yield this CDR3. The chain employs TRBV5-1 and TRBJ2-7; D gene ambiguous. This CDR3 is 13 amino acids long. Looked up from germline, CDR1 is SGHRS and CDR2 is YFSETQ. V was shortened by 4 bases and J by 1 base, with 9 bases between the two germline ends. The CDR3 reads CASSPGSSYEQYF. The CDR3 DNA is TGCGCCAGCAGCCCAGGAAGTTCCTACGAGCAGTACTTC.

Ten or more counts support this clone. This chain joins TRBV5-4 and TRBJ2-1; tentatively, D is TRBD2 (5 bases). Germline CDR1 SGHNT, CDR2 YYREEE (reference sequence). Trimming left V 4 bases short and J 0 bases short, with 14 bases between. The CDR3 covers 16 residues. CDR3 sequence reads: CASSMAGGSSYNEQFF. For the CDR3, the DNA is TGTGCCAGCAGCATGGCGGGTGGGAGCTCCTACAATGAGCAGTTCTTC.

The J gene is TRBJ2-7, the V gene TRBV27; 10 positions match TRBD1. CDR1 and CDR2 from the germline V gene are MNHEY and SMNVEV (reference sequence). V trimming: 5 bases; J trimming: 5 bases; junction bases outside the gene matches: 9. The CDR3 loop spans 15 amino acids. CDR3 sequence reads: CASSQKGQGQDEQYF. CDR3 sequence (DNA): TGTGCCAGCAGTCAAAAGGGACAGGGGCAAGACGAGCAGTACTTC.

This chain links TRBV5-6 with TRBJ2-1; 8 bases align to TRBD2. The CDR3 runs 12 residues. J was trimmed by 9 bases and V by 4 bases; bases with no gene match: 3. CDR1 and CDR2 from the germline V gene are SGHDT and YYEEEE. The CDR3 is CASSPLAGEQFF. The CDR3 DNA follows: TGTGCCAGCAGCCCCCTAGCGGGTGAGCAGTTCTTC.

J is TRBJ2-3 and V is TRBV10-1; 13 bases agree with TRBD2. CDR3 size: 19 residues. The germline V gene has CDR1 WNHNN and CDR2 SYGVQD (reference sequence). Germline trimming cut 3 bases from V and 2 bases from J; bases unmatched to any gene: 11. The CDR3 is CASSEGRLAGGVHTDTQYF. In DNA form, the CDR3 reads TGCGCCAGCAGTGAAGGGCGACTAGCGGGAGGCGTCCACACAGATACGCAGTATTTT.

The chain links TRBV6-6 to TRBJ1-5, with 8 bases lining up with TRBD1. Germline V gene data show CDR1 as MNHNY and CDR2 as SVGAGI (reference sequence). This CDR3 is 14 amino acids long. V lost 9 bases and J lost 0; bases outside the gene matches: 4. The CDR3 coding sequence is TGTGCCAGTTGTGACAGGGGTAGCAATCAGCCCCAGCATTTT. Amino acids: CASCDRGSNQPQHF.

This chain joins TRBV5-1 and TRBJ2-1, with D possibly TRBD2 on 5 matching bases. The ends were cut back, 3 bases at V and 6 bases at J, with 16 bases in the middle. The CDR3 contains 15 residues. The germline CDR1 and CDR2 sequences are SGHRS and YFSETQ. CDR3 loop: CASSSWADSANEQFF. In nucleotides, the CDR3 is TGCGCCAGCAGCTCATGGGCTGATAGCGCCAATGAGCAGTTCTTC.

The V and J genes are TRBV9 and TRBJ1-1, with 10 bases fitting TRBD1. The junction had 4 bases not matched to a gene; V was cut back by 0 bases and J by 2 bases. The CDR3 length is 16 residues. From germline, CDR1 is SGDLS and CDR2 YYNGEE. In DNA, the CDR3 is TGTGCCAGCAGCGTAGGACAGGGGGCTTCTAACACTGAAGCTTTCTTT. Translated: CASSVGQGASNTEAFF.

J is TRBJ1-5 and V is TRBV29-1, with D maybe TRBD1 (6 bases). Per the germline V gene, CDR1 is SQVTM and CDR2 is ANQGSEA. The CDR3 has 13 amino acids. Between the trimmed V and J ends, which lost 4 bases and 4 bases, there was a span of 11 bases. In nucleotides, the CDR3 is TGCAGCGTTGGAGACAGGTTAAATCAGCCCCAGCATTTT. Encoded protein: CSVGDRLNQPQHF.

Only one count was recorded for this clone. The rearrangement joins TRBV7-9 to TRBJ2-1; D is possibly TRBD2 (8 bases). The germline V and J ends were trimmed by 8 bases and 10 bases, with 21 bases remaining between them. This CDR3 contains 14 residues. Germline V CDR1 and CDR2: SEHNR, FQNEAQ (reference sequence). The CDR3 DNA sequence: TGTGCCAGCCAGACTACAGCGGGGGACAGAGAGCAGTTCTTC. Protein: CASQTTAGDREQFF.